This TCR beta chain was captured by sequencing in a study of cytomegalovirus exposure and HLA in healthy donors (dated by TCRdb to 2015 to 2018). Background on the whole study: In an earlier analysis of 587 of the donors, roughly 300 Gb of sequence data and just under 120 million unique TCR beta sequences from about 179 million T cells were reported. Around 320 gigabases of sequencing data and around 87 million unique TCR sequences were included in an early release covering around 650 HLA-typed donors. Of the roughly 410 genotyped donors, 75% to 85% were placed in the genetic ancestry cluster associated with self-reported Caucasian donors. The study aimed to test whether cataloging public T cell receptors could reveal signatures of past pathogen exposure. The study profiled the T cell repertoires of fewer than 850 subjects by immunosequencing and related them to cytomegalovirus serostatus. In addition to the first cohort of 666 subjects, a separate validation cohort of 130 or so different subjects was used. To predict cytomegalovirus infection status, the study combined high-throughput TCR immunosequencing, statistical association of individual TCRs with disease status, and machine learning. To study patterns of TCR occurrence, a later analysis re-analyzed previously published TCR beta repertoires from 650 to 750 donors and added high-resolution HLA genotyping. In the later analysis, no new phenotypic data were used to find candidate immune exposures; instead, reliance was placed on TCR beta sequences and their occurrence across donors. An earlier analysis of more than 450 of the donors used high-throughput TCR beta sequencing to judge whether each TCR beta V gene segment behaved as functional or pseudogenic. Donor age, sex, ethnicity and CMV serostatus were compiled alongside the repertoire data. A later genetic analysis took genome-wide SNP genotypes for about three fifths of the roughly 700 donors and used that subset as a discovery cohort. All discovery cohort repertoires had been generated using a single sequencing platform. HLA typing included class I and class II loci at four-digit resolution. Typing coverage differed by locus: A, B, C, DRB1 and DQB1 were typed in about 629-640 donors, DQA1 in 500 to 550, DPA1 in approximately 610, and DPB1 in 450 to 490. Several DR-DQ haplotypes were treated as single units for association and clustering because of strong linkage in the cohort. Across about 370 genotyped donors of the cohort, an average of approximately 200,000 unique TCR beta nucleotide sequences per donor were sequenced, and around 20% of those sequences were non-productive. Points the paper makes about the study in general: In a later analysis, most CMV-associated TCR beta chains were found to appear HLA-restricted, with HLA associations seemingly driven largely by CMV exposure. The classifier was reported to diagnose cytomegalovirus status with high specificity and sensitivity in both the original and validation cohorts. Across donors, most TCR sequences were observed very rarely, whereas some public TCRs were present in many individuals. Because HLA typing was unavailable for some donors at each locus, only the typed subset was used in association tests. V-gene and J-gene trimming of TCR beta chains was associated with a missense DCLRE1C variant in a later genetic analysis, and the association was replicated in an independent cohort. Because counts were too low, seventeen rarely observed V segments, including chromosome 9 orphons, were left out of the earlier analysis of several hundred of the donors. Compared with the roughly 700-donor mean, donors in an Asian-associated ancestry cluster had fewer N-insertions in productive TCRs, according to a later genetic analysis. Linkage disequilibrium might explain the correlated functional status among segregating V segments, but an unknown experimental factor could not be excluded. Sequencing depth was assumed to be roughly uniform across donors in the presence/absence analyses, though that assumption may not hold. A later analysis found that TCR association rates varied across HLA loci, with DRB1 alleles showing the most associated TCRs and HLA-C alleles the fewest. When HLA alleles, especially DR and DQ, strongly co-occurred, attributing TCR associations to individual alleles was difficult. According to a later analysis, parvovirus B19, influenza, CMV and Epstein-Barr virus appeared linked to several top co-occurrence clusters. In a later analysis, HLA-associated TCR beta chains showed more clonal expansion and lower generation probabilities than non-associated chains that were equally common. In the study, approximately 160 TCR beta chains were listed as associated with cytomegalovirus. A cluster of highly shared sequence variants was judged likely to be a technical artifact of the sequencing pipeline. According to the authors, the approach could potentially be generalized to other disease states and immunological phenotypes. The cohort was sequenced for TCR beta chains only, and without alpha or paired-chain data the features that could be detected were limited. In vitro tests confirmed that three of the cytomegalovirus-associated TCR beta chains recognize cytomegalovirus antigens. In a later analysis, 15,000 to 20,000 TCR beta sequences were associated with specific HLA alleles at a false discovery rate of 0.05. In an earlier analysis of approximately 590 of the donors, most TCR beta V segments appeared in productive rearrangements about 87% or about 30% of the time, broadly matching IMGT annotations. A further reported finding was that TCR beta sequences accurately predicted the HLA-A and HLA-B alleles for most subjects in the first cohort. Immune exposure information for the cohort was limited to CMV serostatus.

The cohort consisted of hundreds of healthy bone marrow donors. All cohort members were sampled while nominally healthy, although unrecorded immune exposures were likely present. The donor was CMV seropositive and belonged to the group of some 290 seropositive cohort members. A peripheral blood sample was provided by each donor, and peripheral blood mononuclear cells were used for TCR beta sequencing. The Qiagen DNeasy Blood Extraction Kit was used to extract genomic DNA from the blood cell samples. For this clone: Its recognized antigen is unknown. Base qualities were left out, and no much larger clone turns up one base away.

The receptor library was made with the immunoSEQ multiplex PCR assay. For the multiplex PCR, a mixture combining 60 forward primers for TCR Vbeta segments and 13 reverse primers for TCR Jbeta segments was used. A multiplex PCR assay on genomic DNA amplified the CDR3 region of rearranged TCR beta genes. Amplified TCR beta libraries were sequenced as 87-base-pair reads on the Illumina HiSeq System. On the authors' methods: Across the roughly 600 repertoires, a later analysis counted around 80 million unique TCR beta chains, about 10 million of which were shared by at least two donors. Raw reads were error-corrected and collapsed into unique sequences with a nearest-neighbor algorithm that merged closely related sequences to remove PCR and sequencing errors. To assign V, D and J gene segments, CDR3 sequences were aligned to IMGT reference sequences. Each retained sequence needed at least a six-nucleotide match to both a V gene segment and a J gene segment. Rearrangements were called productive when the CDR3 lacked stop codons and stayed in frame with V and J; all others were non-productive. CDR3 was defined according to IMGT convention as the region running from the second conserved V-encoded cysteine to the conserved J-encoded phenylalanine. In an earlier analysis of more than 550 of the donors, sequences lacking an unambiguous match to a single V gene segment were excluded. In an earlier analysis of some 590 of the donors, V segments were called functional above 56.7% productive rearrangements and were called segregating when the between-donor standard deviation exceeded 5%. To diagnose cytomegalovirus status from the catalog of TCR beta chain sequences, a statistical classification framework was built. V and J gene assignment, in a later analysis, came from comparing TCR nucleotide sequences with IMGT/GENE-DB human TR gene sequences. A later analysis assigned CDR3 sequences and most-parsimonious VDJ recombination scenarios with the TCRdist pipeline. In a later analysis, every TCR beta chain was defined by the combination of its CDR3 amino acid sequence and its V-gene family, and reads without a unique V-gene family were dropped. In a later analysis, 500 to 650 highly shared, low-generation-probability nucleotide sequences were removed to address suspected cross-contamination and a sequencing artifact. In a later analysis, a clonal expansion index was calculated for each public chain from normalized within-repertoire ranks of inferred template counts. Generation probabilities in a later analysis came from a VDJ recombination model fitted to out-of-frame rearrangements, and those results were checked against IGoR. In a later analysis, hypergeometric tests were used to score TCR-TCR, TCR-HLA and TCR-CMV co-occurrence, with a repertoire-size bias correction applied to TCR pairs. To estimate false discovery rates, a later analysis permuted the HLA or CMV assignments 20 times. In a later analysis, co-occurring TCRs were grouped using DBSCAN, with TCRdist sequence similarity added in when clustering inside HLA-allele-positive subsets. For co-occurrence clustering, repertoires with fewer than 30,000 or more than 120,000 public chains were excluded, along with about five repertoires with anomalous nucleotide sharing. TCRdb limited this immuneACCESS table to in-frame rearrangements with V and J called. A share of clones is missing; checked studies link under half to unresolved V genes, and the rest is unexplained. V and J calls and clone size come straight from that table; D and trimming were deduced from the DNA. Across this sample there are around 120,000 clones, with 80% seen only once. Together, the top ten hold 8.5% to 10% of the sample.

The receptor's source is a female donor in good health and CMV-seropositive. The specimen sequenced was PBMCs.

CDR3 sequence: CASSAPDRRYEQYF. The bases are TGTGCCAGTAGTGCCCCTGACAGGAGGTACGAGCAGTACTTC. The rearranged chain carries TRBV19 and TRBJ2-7; possibly the D gene is TRBD1, per 6 matching bases. The germline V gene encodes CDR1 LNHDA and CDR2 SQIVND (reference sequence). The CDR3 goes from the cysteine to the phenylalanine over 14 residues. The DNA shown is the 42-base CDR3, in frame from base 1. V loses 5 bases, J loses 4 bases, and the germline ends lie 15 bases apart. Joined to the reference TRBV19 and TRBJ2-7 proteins, this CDR3 gives the full variable domain: DGGITQSPKYLFRKEGQNVTLSCEQNLNHDAMYWYRQDPGQGLRLIYYSQIVNDFQKGDIAEGYSVSREKKESFPLTVTSAQKNPTAFYLCASSAPDRRYEQYFGPGTRLTVT.